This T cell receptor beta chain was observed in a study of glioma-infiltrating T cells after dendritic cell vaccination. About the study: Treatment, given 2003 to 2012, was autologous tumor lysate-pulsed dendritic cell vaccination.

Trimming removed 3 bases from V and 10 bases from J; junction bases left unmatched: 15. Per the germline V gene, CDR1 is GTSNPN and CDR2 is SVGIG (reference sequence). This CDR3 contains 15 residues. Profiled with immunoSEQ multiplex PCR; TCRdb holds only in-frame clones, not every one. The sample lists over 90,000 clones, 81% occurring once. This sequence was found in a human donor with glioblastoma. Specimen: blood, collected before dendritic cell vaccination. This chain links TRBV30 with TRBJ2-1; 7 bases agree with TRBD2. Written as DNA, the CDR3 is TGTGCCTGGAGAAGGACTCTCGGGCCCGGGGGGGAGCAGTTCTTC. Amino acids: CAWRRTLGPGGEQFF.